These 7 T cell receptor beta chains were all obtained from the same sample, sequenced in a study of blood T cell repertoires in COVID-19. Measured with immunoSEQ multiplex PCR; TCRdb has only the in-frame clones, and not every one. The table records some 370,000 clones, nearly 90% of them present only once. The source material was peripheral blood. The receptor source for this set is a man aged 18 to 29 with active or convalescent COVID-19.

This sequence joins TRBV4-2 and TRBJ2-1; D is undetermined. This CDR3 is 12 amino acids long. Germline V gene data show CDR1 as LGHNA and CDR2 as YNFKEQ. V gave up 0 bases and J gave up 7 bases, with 4 bases separating them. The CDR3 loop is CASSQDANEQFF. As DNA, the CDR3 is TGTGCCAGCAGCCAAGATGCGAATGAGCAGTTCTTC.

The chain carries TRBV2 and TRBJ2-3; the match to TRBD1 covers 9 bases. V dropped 5 bases and J dropped 3; count of bases not matched to a gene: 9. The V gene's germline CDR1 is SNHLY and CDR2 FYNNEI. This CDR3 comprises 16 residues. CDR3 DNA sequence: TGTGCCAGCAGTCAGGACAGGGGTATAAGAACAGATACGCAGTATTTT. This translates into CASSQDRGIRTDTQYF.

Notes on this clone: Additional DNA sequences in this sample encode the identical CDR3. The chain joins TRBV3-1 (or the pseudogene TRBV3-2) to TRBJ2-7; tentative D call: TRBD1 (6 bases). V was trimmed by 4 bases and J by 4 bases, leaving 8 bases between them. Per germline, CDR1 LGHDT and CDR2 YNNKEL (reference sequence). CDR3 length: 12 amino acids. In DNA form, the CDR3 reads TGTGCCAGCAGCCCCACAGGGTACGAGCAGTACTTC. Translation gives CASSPTGYEQYF.

V and J are TRBV5-4 and TRBJ2-6, with D possibly matching TRBD2 (6 bases). The CDR3 is 18 residues long. The germline V gene encodes CDR1 SGHNT and CDR2 YYREEE (reference sequence). Trimming cost V 0 bases and J 1 base, with 14 bases left between them. The CDR3 DNA sequence: TGTGCCAGCAGCTTGGCAGGTCAGGGAGGTTCTGGGGCCAACGTCCTGACTTTC. The encoded protein is CASSLAGQGGSGANVLTF.

The chain carries TRBV3-1 (or the pseudogene TRBV3-2) and TRBJ2-7; a weak D match, TRBD2 (8 bases). The CDR3 sequence is 18 residues long. V dropped 3 bases and J dropped 1 base, with 22 bases sitting between them. The germline V gene encodes CDR1 LGHDT and CDR2 YNNKEL (reference sequence). The CDR3 region has the DNA TGTGCCAGCAGCCAGTCAAGGGGGCTGGTAGCGGGGTCCTACGAGCAGTACTTC. Translated: CASSQSRGLVAGSYEQYF.

This clone was seen more than once but under ten times. The rearrangement uses TRBV18 and TRBJ1-1; no firm D call. CDR1 and CDR2 from the germline V gene are KGHSH and LQKENI. V was shortened by 4 bases and J by 0 bases, with 12 bases between the two germline ends. CDR3 length equals 15 residues. CDR3 loop: CASSQLGGLNTEAFF. The CDR3 DNA is TGTGCCAGCTCACAGTTGGGAGGATTGAACACTGAAGCTTTCTTT.

The chain carries TRBV9 and TRBJ1-2, with TRBD1 matching 7 bases. Germline lookup yields CDR1 SGDLS and CDR2 YYNGEE. The junction had 9 bases not matched to a gene; V was cut back by 0 bases and J by 7 bases. The CDR3 spans 15 residues. The CDR3 bases are TGTGCCAGCAGCGTAGGCAATGTAGGGGGCGTTGGCTACACCTTC. Its protein product is CASSVGNVGGVGYTF.